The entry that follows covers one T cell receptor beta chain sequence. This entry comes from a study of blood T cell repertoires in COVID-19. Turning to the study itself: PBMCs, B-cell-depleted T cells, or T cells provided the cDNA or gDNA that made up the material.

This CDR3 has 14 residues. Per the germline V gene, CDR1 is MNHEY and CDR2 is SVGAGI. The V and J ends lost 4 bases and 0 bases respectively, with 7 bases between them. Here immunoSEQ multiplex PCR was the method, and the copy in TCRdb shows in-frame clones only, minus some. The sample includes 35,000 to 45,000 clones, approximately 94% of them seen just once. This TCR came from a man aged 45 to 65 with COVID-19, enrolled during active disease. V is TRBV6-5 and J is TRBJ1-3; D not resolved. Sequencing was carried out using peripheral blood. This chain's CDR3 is CASSLSYSGNTIYF. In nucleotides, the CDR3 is TGTGCCAGCAGTTTATCGTACTCTGGAAACACCATATATTTT.